This TCR beta chain appears in the sequencing data of a study of T cells after yellow fever vaccination. In TCRdb, the 5' RACE reads were re-called with MiXCR into one record per CDR3 protein. Of 300,000 or so distinct CDR3 sequences in the sample, approximately 4.2% were seen once. This clonotype was seen many times. Deletions cut 0 bases from V and 4 bases from J, with 8 bases between. The CDR3 loop spans 14 amino acids. Germline V lookup: CDR1 SGHRS, CDR2 YFSETQ. The sample was PBMCs, taken 5 days after the yellow fever booster vaccination. The sequence derives from a young man who received the YFV17D yellow fever vaccine. V usage is TRBV5-1 and J usage is TRBJ1-3; D not certain. The CDR3 region is CASSLEPSGNTIYF. The CDR3 DNA reads as TGCGCCAGCAGCTTGGAGCCGTCCGGAAACACCATATATTTT.